This entry lists 9 T cell receptor beta chains sequenced from one sample in a study of blood T cells in healthy people across ages. A J-beta primer mix and a sample-barcoded 5' primer were used in a second PCR of roughly 6 to 12 cycles. MiXCR, applied by TCRdb to the 5' RACE reads, yields one record per CDR3 protein. The sample shows about 1.4 million distinct CDR3 sequences, 59% of them seen only once. The sequenced material came from blood. These receptors were obtained from a man between 18 and 29 years old in good health.

The gene calls are TRBV4-1 and TRBJ2-4; the match to TRBD2 covers 14 bases. The J call could be wrong; TRBJ2-7 is a better fit for the DNA end. This CDR3 comprises 16 residues. Germline CDR1 reads MGHRA; CDR2 reads YSYEKL. The CDR3 sequence: CASSPTGLAGGDEQYF. CDR3 DNA: TGCGCCAGCAGCCCGACCGGACTAGCGGGGGGCGACGAGCAGTACTTC.

This clonotype has a handful of counts. The V gene is TRBV27, the J gene TRBJ2-4; D is ambiguous. V lost 5 bases to trimming and J lost 0 bases, with 11 bases between them. The CDR3 consists of 15 residues. Germline V gene sequence: CDR1 MNHEY, CDR2 SMNVEV (reference sequence). The CDR3 spells CASSPGSIAKNIQYF. Written as DNA, the CDR3 is TGTGCCAGCAGTCCGGGCTCCATAGCCAAAAACATTCAGTACTTC.

The chain links TRBV27 to TRBJ2-3; possibly TRBD2 for D (6 bases). Germline V gives CDR1 MNHEY, CDR2 SMNVEV (reference sequence). Trimming left V 7 bases short and J 6 bases short, with 23 bases between. This CDR3 region has 16 residues. The CDR3 sequence: CASKIMRDLFPDTQYF. The CDR3 DNA is TGTGCCAGCAAAATTATGCGGGATCTCTTTCCCGATACGCAGTATTTT.

This chain links TRBV20-1 with TRBJ2-3, with D perhaps matching TRBD1 (5 bases). Trimming removed 3 bases from V and 2 bases from J, with 9 bases in between. The CDR3 is 13 amino acids. Germline CDR1 is DFQATT and CDR2 is SNEGSKA (reference sequence). The CDR3: CSASDSPTDTQYF. The CDR3, as DNA: TGCAGTGCTAGCGACAGCCCCACAGATACGCAGTATTTT.

This clonotype was counted between two and nine times. V and J are TRBV12-3 or TRBV12-4 and TRBJ2-1; maybe TRBD2 (7 bases). Trimming cost V 5 bases and J 9 bases, with 17 bases left between them. CDR3 size: 14 residues. The CDR3 sequence: CASSAGLGGGEQFF. CDR3 bases: TGTGCCAGCAGTGCCGGACTAGGAGGGGGTGAGCAGTTCTTC.

The chain couples TRBV6-1 to TRBJ2-1; the D gene is possibly TRBD1 (5 bases). Deletions cut 10 bases from V and 8 bases from J, with 24 bases between. From germline, CDR1 is MNHNS and CDR2 SASEGT. The length of the CDR3 is 15 residues. DNA for the CDR3: TGTGCCATCAAGCCAGGGAACCAGGAAGGGCATGAGCAGTTCTTC. As protein: CAIKPGNQEGHEQFF.

The table lists this clonotype with a few counts. The rearrangement joins TRBV10-3 to TRBJ2-5; 12 positions match TRBD2. With 0 bases clipped from V and 1 base from J, the junction kept 3 bases outside the gene matches. Germline V gene sequence: CDR1 ENHRY, CDR2 SYGVKD. CDR3 size: 17 residues. In DNA, the CDR3 is TGTGCCATCAGTGAGTCGGCTAGCGGGAGGGCCCAAGAGACCCAGTACTTC. Residues: CAISESASGRAQETQYF.

The V gene is TRBV24-1, the J gene TRBJ2-3, with TRBD2 matching over 8 bases. The CDR3 loop spans 15 amino acids. J gave up 2 bases and V 3 bases, and 3 bases lay outside the gene matches. CDR1 is KGHDR, CDR2 SFDVKD, per germline. CDR3 DNA sequence: TGTGCCACCAGTGATGGGACTAGTTTCACAGATACGCAGTATTTT. It is translated as CATSDGTSFTDTQYF.

J is TRBJ2-7 and V is TRBV20-1; D remains unclear. This CDR3 spans 14 amino acids. Trimming cost V 8 bases and J 1 base, with 18 bases left between them. Germline V lookup: CDR1 DFQATT, CDR2 SNEGSKA (reference sequence). This chain's CDR3 is CSPHDRAESYEQYF. CDR3 nucleotide sequence: TGCAGTCCCCATGACCGGGCGGAGTCCTACGAGCAGTACTTC.